What follows describes a single TCR beta chain. Its antigen remains unidentified. Trimming cost V 11 bases and J 2 bases; bases outside gene matches: 7. CDR1 and CDR2 from the germline V gene are MNHNS and SASEGT. The CDR3 sequence is 13 residues long. Clones were sequenced by immunoSEQ multiplex PCR, and TCRdb holds only the in-frame ones, with some missing. This table holds approximately 21,000 clones, 85% found once. This specimen belongs to a study of lymphopenia after photon versus proton radiotherapy. Study results and limitations: In patients who died, overall survival fell as post-nadir TCR diversity dropped more. Under photons, naive T cells and diversity fell while effector/memory populations rose.

The source is a man between 60 and 75 years old with pancreatic cancer. The chain recombines TRBV6-1 with TRBJ2-3, with 7 bases aligning to TRBD2. The source was peripheral blood, collected from a patient treated with photon-based radiotherapy. CDR3 sequence (DNA): TGTGCCGGTACCGGGACTATCACAGATACGCAGTATTTT. It codes for CAGTGTITDTQYF.